The 3 T cell receptor beta chains below come from one sample, sequenced in a study of T cells in tuberculosis. Only in-frame clones appear in the TCRdb table, and some are missing; sequencing was by immunoSEQ multiplex PCR. The data contain 35,000 to 40,000 clones, 90% to 95% of them singletons. Sample: PBMCs. All receptors come from a donor under 30 with latent tuberculosis or without tuberculosis infection. Some clones in this sample may be carry-over from other donors' samples.

The V gene is TRBV18, the J gene TRBJ2-7; 10 positions agree with TRBD2. The ends lost 5 bases at V and 5 bases at J; junction bases unmatched: 6. The CDR3 sequence is 14 residues long. Germline assignment: CDR1 KGHSH and CDR2 LQKENI. The DNA of the CDR3 is TGTGCCAGCTCATCTAGCGGGGGCCTCCACGAGCAGTACTTC. It is translated as CASSSSGGLHEQYF.

The chain employs TRBV6-6 and TRBJ1-2, with a weak D call TRBD1 (6 bases). The germline V gene has CDR1 MNHNY and CDR2 SVGAGI (reference sequence). V shed 2 bases and J shed 2 bases, with 12 bases lying between them. This CDR3 comprises 15 residues. The CDR3 region is CASSYDRLANYGYTF. CDR3 bases: TGTGCCAGCAGTTACGACAGGCTCGCAAACTATGGCTACACCTTC.

The J gene is TRBJ1-5, the V gene TRBV30; possible D gene TRBD1, 6 bases. CDR1 and CDR2 (germline): GTSNPN, SVGIG (reference sequence). The CDR3 has 13 residues. Trimming stripped 2 bases from V and 6 bases from J, with 11 bases between. CDR3 DNA: TGTGCCTGGAGTCACAGGGCTAGTCAGCCCCAGCATTTT. Residues: CAWSHRASQPQHF.